Shown below are 30 T cell receptor beta chains from a single sample sequenced in a study of blood T cell repertoires in COVID-19. The data were produced by immunoSEQ multiplex PCR, yet TCRdb's version contains in-frame clones alone and is incomplete. The table has over 90,000 clones, 89% seen once; the top ten hold approximately 3.1%. The sample comprised peripheral blood. The receptors were gathered from a woman aged 70-85 years with acute or convalescent COVID-19.

The chain joins TRBV6-5 to TRBJ1-4; D gene ambiguous. The germline V and J ends were trimmed by 4 bases and 0 bases, with 9 bases remaining between them. Germline lookup yields CDR1 MNHEY and CDR2 SVGAGI. This CDR3 contains 15 residues. The CDR3 spells CASSFYRATNEKLFF. The CDR3, as DNA: TGTGCCAGCAGTTTTTACAGAGCAACTAATGAAAAACTGTTTTTT.

The V and J genes are TRBV11-2 and TRBJ2-5, with a tentative D call TRBD2 (6 bases). Trimming took 5 bases from V and 2 from J, leaving 12 bases between them. The length of the CDR3 is 14 residues. CDR1 is SGHAT, CDR2 FQNNGV, per germline. The CDR3 DNA sequence: TGTGCCAGCAGCCGGGGACTTTTACAAGAGACCCAGTACTTC. Translating it yields CASSRGLLQETQYF.

This clone occurred once. This chain uses TRBV24-1 with TRBJ1-2; D gene unclear. Between the trimmed V and J ends, which lost 4 bases and 4 bases, there was a span of 6 bases. CDR3 length: 12 residues. Germline CDR1 and CDR2: KGHDR and SFDVKD. CDR3 protein: CATSDYGYGYTF. The CDR3 DNA sequence: TGTGCCACCAGTGACTACGGCTATGGCTACACCTTC.

The V call is TRBV5-1, the J call TRBJ2-5; no firm D call. The CDR3 consists of 14 residues. Germline V gene sequence: CDR1 SGHRS, CDR2 YFSETQ. Trimming cost V 0 bases and J 2 bases, with 8 bases left between them. The CDR3 loop is CASSLVVRQETQYF. CDR3 coding DNA: TGCGCCAGCAGCTTGGTAGTCAGGCAAGAGACCCAGTACTTC.

V gene TRBV4-1 combines with J gene TRBJ2-3, with D maybe TRBD2 (5 bases). Germline V CDR1 and CDR2: MGHRA, YSYEKL. The length of the CDR3 is 16 residues. V lost 2 bases and J lost 0, with 12 bases in between. The CDR3 here is CASSQSDYPSTDTQYF. The CDR3 DNA follows: TGCGCCAGCAGCCAAAGTGACTATCCGAGCACAGATACGCAGTATTTT.

In this sample, this clone turned up once. V and J are TRBV7-2 and TRBJ2-1; maybe TRBD2 (6 bases). Germline V gene data show CDR1 as SGHTA and CDR2 as FQGNSA. The CDR3 is made up of 13 amino acids. The V end lost 3 bases, the J end lost 15 bases, and 18 bases lay between the germline ends. The CDR3 protein is CASSFLVTGEGFF. CDR3 nucleotide sequence: TGTGCCAGCAGCTTTCTGGTGACGGGAGAGGGGTTCTTC.

This sequence joins TRBV7-9 and TRBJ2-7; 7 bases agree with TRBD2. Trimming at V came to 5 bases and at J to 1 base, leaving 11 bases not matched to a gene. Germline lookup yields CDR1 SEHNR and CDR2 FQNEAQ (reference sequence). The CDR3 is made up of 16 amino acids. The CDR3 region is CASSKTGTKGSYEQYF. The DNA for the CDR3 is TGTGCCAGCAGCAAGACCGGGACTAAGGGTTCCTACGAGCAGTACTTC.

This rearrangement joins TRBV9 to TRBJ2-7; 7 nucleotides align to TRBD1. The CDR3 runs to 19 residues. V lost 4 bases to trimming and J lost 2 bases; unmatched junction nucleotides: 21. Germline assignment: CDR1 SGDLS and CDR2 YYNGEE. The CDR3 spells CASSTQPGSRGRKTYEQYV. For the CDR3, the DNA is TGTGCCAGCAGCACGCAGCCCGGTAGTAGGGGGCGGAAGACCTACGAGCAGTACGTC.

The rearrangement links TRBV6-5 to TRBJ2-1; 9 bases fit TRBD2. V lost 8 bases and J lost 5; bases outside the gene matches: 4. Germline CDR1 is MNHEY and CDR2 is SVGAGI. The CDR3 has 13 amino acids. In DNA, the CDR3 is TGTGCCAGCTGCCGACTAGCGGACAATGAGCAGTTCTTC. This codes for CASCRLADNEQFF.

The chain has TRBV6-4 and TRBJ1-5; D possibly corresponds to TRBD1 (6 bases). The germline V gene has CDR1 MRHNA and CDR2 SNTAGT. With 8 bases removed from V and 7 bases from J, the gap between germline ends came to 18 bases. This CDR3 region has 14 residues. The CDR3 bases are TGTGCCAGCGCTACGGTACAGGGTCTCCAGCCCCAGCATTTT. Its translation is CASATVQGLQPQHF.

The sample holds one count of this clone. The rearrangement joins TRBV2 to TRBJ1-5, with 8 bases aligning to TRBD1. CDR1 is SNHLY and CDR2 is FYNNEI in the germline V gene. Germline trimming cut 5 bases from V and 9 bases from J; bases unmatched to any gene: 12. This CDR3 is 15 amino acids long. For the CDR3, the DNA is TGTGCCAGCAGTAACCAGGGGGCGCAGGCGTCGCCCCAGCATTTT. This sequence encodes CASSNQGAQASPQHF.

This clone has more than one count but fewer than ten. The rearrangement joins TRBV7-9 to TRBJ2-1, with no clear D. The CDR3 spans 16 residues. Trimming removed 7 bases at V and 3 bases at J, with 19 bases between. Germline V gene data show CDR1 as SEHNR and CDR2 as FQNEAQ (reference sequence). CDR3 sequence reads: CASTPEYWANYNEQFF. CDR3 DNA sequence: TGTGCCAGCACCCCCGAATACTGGGCCAACTACAATGAGCAGTTCTTC.

CDR3 sequence: CASSFPVSNYGYTF. The CDR3 region has the DNA TGTGCCAGCAGCTTCCCCGTTTCTAACTATGGCTACACCTTC. The J gene is TRBJ1-2, the V gene TRBV5-6; D remains ambiguous. The germline CDR1 and CDR2 sequences are SGHDT and YYEEEE. CDR3 size: 14 residues. Trimming stripped 2 bases from V and 0 bases from J, with 8 bases between.

The chain joins TRBV6-5 to TRBJ1-6; D gene uncertain. Trimming removed 6 bases from V and 6 bases from J, with 6 bases in between. This CDR3 is built from 12 residues. The germline V gene encodes CDR1 MNHEY and CDR2 SVGAGI. In nucleotides, the CDR3 is TGTGCCAGCAGCTTTATTAATTCACCCCTCCACTTT. It yields the protein CASSFINSPLHF.

The V gene is TRBV28, the J gene TRBJ2-2; tentative D call: TRBD1 (6 bases). The CDR3 is 13 residues long. Per germline, CDR1 MDHEN and CDR2 SYDVKM. The V gene lost 9 bases and the J gene lost 1 base, with 9 bases spanning the gap. CDR3 in DNA: TGTGCCAGGAAACAGGGGAACACCGGGGAGCTGTTTTTT. Its protein product is CARKQGNTGELFF. Full variable domain (remainder filled in from reference TRBV28 and TRBJ2-2): DVKVTQSSRYLVKRTGEKVFLECVQDMDHENMFWYRQDPGLGLRLIYFSYDVKMKEKGDIPEGYSVSREKKERFSLILESASTNQTSMYLCARKQGNTGELFFGEGSRLTVL.

The CDR3 spells CASRAVNEKLFF. The CDR3 DNA sequence: TGTGCCAGCAGGGCCGTTAATGAAAAACTGTTTTTT. This chain uses TRBV3-1 (or the pseudogene TRBV3-2) with TRBJ1-4, with D uncertain. Trimming shortened V by 6 bases and J by 4 bases, and 6 bases separated the two germline ends. The V gene's germline CDR1 is LGHDT and CDR2 YNNKEL (reference sequence). The CDR3 spans 12 residues.

The chain carries TRBV5-6 and TRBJ2-7; a possible D gene is TRBD2 (6 bases). Trimming removed 4 bases from V and 4 bases from J, with 18 bases in between. The CDR3 covers 15 residues. Germline V gene lookup returns CDR1 SGHDT and CDR2 YYEEEE. CDR3 protein: CASSGGRQPRYEQYF. The CDR3 DNA reads TGTGCCAGCAGCGGAGGGCGACAGCCTAGATACGAGCAGTACTTC.

A single count supports this clone. This chain connects TRBV7-6 to TRBJ2-5; 7 bases agree with TRBD2. The germline CDR1 and CDR2 sequences are SGHVS and FNYEAQ. V was clipped by 6 bases and J by 3 bases; unmatched bases: 1. This CDR3 has 12 residues. CDR3 in DNA: TGTGCCAGCAGGGGAGGGGAAGAGACCCAGTACTTC. Translation gives CASRGGEETQYF.

The chain carries TRBV30 and TRBJ1-2; 12 nucleotides align to TRBD1. Germline lookup yields CDR1 GTSNPN and CDR2 SVGIG (reference sequence). The CDR3 has 15 residues. V was pared by 0 bases and J by 6 bases, with 5 bases of the junction left unmatched. The CDR3 DNA follows: TGTGCCTGGAGTGTAGGGACAGGGGGCTCTCATGGCTACACCTTC. This encodes CAWSVGTGGSHGYTF.

The genes are TRBV6-5 and TRBJ2-2, with D perhaps matching TRBD2 (5 bases). Germline assignment: CDR1 MNHEY and CDR2 SVGAGI. Trimming shortened V by 7 bases and J by 0 bases, and 12 bases separated the two germline ends. This CDR3 is 15 amino acids long. As DNA, the CDR3 is TGTGCCAGCATTCCGGGGAACCCGAACACCGGGGAGCTGTTTTTT. Residues: CASIPGNPNTGELFF.

The CDR3 nucleotides are TGCAGCGTTCCCCATCCGCAGGGGGCTTTAGAGACCCAGTACTTC. It encodes CSVPHPQGALETQYF. The V gene is TRBV29-1, the J gene TRBJ2-5, with 8 nucleotides matching TRBD1. CDR1 SQVTM and CDR2 ANQGSEA come from the germline V gene. The J segment lost 4 bases and the V segment lost 5 bases, leaving 12 bases of the junction unmatched. The CDR3 sequence is 15 residues long.

The rearrangement joins TRBV5-6 to TRBJ2-1, with D maybe TRBD2 (5 bases). CDR3 length equals 13 residues. Germline values: CDR1 SGHDT, CDR2 YYEEEE. Trimming took off 4 bases at V and 7 bases at J, with 12 bases between the two ends. This chain's CDR3 is CASSPVGNNEQFF. In DNA form, the CDR3 reads TGTGCCAGCAGCCCAGTCGGGAATAATGAGCAGTTCTTC.

The chain joins TRBV7-9 to TRBJ1-6; a possible D gene is TRBD1 (6 bases). Germline V gene sequence: CDR1 SEHNR, CDR2 FQNEAQ (reference sequence). Trimming took off 5 bases at V and 10 bases at J, with 12 bases between the two ends. The CDR3 is 13 residues long. CDR3 region: CASSRGGRSPLHF. DNA of the CDR3: TGTGCCAGCAGCCGCGGGGGGCGGTCACCCCTCCACTTT.

The rearrangement uses TRBV5-4 and TRBJ1-2; no reliable D call. Germline lookup yields CDR1 SGHNT and CDR2 YYREEE (reference sequence). The CDR3 loop spans 15 amino acids. The V and J ends lost 4 bases and 0 bases respectively, with 13 bases between them. The CDR3, as DNA: TGTGCCAGCAGCACTCCCCGGGATTCTAACTATGGCTACACCTTC. This gives the protein CASSTPRDSNYGYTF.

The chain joins TRBV5-4 to TRBJ2-1; D unclear. CDR1 is SGHNT and CDR2 is YYREEE in the germline V gene (reference sequence). The CDR3 extends over 14 amino acids. Trimming left V 5 bases short and J 8 bases short, with 17 bases between. The chain's CDR3 is CASSFGSSSYEQFF. For the CDR3, the DNA is TGTGCCAGCAGTTTCGGTAGCAGCAGCTATGAGCAGTTCTTC.

The chain uses TRBV6-5 and TRBJ1-4; possible D gene TRBD1, 6 bases. Germline V gene sequence: CDR1 MNHEY, CDR2 SVGAGI. With 2 bases removed from V and 1 base from J, the gap between germline ends came to 11 bases. This CDR3 spans 16 amino acids. CDR3 region: CASSYTWGQTNEKLFF. The CDR3 DNA is TGTGCCAGCAGTTACACTTGGGGACAAACTAATGAAAAACTGTTTTTT.

The chain couples TRBV3-1 (or the pseudogene TRBV3-2) to TRBJ2-1; 9 nucleotides agree with TRBD2. The CDR3 length is 13 residues. Germline assignment: CDR1 LGHDT and CDR2 YNNKEL (reference sequence). V lost 1 base and J lost 13; bases outside the gene matches: 5. The CDR3 protein is CASSQVETSGQFF. The CDR3 DNA reads TGTGCCAGCAGCCAAGTCGAGACTAGCGGACAGTTCTTC.

The V gene is TRBV10-3, the J gene TRBJ2-7; no definite D call. The CDR3 consists of 13 residues. V was trimmed by 2 bases and J by 0 bases, leaving 5 bases between them. CDR1 is ENHRY and CDR2 is SYGVKD in the germline V gene. DNA for the CDR3: TGTGCCATCAGTGAGGACAACTCCTACGAGCAGTACGTC. Translating it yields CAISEDNSYEQYV.

The chain has TRBV5-1 and TRBJ2-3; D uncertain. The V gene's germline CDR1 is SGHRS and CDR2 YFSETQ. CDR3 length equals 12 residues. The V end lost 4 bases, the J end lost 2 bases, and 5 bases lay between the germline ends. Here the CDR3 reads CASSPFTDTQYF. The CDR3, as DNA: TGCGCCAGCAGCCCTTTCACAGATACGCAGTATTTT.

This rearrangement joins TRBV11-2 to TRBJ2-5; tentatively, D is TRBD2 (7 bases). Looked up from germline, CDR1 is SGHAT and CDR2 is FQNNGV. The V end was cut by 7 bases, the J end by 2 bases, with 20 bases between. This CDR3 region has 16 residues. In nucleotides, the CDR3 is TGTGCCAGCACCCTAACGGGCGGGGGCCTTCAAGAGACCCAGTACTTC. It is translated as CASTLTGGGLQETQYF.